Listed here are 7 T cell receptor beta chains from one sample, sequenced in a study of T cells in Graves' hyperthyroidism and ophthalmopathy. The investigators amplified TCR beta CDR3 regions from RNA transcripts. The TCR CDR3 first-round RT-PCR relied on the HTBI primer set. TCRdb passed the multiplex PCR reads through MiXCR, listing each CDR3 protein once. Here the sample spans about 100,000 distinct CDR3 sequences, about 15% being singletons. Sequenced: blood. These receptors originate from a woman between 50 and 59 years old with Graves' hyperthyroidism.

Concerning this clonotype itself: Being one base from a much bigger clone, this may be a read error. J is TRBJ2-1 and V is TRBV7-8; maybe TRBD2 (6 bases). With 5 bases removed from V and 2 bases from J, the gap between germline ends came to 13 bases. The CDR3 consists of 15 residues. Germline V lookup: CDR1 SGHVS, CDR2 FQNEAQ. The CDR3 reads CASSPGGIAYNEQFF. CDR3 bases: TGTGCCAGCAGCCCCGGCGGGATAGCCTACAATGAGCAGTTCTTC.

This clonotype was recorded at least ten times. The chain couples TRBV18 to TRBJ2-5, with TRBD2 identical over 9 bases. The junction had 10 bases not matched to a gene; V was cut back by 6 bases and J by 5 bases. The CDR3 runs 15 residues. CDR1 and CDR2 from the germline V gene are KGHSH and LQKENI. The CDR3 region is CASSAVLAGRETQYF. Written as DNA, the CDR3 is TGTGCCAGCTCCGCGGTTCTAGCGGGAAGGGAGACCCAGTACTTC.

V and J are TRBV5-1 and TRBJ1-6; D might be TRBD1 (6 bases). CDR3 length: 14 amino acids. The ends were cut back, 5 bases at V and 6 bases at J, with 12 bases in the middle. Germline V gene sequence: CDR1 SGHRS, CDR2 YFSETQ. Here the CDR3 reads CASSTGTTNSPLHF. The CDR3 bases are TGCGCCAGCAGTACCGGGACAACTAATTCACCCCTCCACTTT. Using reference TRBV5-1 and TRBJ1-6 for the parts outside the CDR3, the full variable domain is KAGVTQTPRYLIKTRGQQVTLSCSPISGHRSVSWYQQTPGQGLQFLFEYFSETQRNKGNFPGRFSGRQFSNSRSEMNVSTLELGDSALYLCASSTGTTNSPLHFGNGTRLTVT.

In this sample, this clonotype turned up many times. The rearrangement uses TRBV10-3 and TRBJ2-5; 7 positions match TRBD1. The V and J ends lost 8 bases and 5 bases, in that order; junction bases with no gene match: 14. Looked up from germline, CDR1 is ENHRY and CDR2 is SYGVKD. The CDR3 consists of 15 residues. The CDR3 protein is CAIGQTGDSWETQYF. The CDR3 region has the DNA TGTGCCATCGGCCAAACAGGGGATTCATGGGAGACCCAGTACTTC.

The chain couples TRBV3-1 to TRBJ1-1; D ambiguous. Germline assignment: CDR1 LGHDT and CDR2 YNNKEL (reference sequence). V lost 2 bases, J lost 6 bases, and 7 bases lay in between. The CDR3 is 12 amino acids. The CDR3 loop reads CASSQIGAEAFF. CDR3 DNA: TGTGCCAGCAGCCAAATTGGGGCTGAAGCTTTCTTT.

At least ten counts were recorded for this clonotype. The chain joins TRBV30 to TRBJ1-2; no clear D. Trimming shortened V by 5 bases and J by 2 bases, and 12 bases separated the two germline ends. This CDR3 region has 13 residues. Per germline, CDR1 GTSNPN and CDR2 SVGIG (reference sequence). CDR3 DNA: TGTGCCTGGCACGGACGGAGGAACTATGGCTACACCTTC. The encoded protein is CAWHGRRNYGYTF.

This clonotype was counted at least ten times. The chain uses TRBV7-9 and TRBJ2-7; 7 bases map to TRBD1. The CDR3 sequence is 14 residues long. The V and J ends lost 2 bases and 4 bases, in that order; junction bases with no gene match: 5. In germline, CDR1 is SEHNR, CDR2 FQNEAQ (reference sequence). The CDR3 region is CASSLFQGEYEQYF. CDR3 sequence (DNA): TGTGCCAGCAGCTTATTTCAGGGGGAATACGAGCAGTACTTC.